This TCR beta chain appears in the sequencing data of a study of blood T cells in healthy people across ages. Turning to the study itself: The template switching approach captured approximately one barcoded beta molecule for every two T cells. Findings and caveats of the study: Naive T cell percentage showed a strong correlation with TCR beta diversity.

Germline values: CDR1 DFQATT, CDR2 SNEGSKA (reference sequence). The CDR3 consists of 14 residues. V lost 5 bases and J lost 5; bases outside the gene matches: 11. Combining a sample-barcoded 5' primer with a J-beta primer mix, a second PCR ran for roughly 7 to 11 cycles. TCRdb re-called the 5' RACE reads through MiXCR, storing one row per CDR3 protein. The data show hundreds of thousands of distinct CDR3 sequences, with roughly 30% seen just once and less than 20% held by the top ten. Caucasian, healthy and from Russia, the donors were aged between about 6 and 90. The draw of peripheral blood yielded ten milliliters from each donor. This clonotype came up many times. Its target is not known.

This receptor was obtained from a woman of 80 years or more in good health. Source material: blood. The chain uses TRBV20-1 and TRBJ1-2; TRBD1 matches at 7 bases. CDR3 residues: CSAGSGGGRYGYTF. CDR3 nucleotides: TGCAGTGCTGGATCAGGGGGGGGTCGGTATGGCTACACCTTC.